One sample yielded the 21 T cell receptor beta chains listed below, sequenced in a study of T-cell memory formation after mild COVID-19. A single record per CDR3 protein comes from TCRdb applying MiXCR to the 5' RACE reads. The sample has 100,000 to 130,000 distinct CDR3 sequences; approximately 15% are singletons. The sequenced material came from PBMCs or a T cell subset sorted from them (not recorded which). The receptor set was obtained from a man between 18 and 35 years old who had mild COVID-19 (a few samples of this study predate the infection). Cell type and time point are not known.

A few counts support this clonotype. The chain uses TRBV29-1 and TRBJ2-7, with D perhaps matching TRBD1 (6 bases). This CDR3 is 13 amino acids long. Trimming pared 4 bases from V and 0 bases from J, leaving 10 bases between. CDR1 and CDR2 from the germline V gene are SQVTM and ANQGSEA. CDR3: CSVGQVNSYEQYF. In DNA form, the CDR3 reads TGCAGCGTTGGACAGGTCAACTCCTACGAGCAGTACTTC.

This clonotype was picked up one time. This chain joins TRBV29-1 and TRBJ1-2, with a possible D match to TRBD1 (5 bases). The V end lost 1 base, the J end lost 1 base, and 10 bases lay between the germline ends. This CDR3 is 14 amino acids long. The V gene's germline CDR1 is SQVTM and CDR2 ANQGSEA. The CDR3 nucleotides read TGCAGCGTTGAAGGGCAGGGTGATAACTATGGCTACACCTTC. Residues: CSVEGQGDNYGYTF.

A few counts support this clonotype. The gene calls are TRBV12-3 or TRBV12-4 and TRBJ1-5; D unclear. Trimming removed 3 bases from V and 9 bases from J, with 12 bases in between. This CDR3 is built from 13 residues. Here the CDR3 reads CASSLTALGPQHF. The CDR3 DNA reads TGTGCCAGCAGTTTGACGGCCCTCGGGCCCCAGCATTTT.

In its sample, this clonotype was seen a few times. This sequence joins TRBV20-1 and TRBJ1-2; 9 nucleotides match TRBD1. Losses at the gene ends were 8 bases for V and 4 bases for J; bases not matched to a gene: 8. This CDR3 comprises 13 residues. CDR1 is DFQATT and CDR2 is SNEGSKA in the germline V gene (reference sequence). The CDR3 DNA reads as TGCAGTTCCCGGGACAGGGACTTCTATGGCTACACCTTC. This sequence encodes CSSRDRDFYGYTF.

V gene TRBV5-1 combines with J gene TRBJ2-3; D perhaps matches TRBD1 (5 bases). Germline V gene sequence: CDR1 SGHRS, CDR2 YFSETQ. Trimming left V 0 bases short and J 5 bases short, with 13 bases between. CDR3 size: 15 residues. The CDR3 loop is CASSLGLGVVDTQYF. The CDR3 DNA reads TGCGCCAGCAGCTTGGGGTTAGGGGTGGTAGATACGCAGTATTTT.

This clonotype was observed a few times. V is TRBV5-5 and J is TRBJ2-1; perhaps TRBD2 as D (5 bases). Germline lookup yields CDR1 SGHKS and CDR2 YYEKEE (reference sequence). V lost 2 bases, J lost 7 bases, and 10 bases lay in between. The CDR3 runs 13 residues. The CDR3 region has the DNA TGTGCCAGCAGCTTAGCGGTCTTGAATGAGCAGTTCTTC. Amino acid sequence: CASSLAVLNEQFF.

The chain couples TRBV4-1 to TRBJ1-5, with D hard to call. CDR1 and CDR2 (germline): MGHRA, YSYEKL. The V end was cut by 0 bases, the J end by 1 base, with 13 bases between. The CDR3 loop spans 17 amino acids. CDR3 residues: CASSQEGRYTSNQPQHF. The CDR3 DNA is TGCGCCAGCAGCCAAGAAGGAAGGTACACAAGCAATCAGCCCCAGCATTTT.

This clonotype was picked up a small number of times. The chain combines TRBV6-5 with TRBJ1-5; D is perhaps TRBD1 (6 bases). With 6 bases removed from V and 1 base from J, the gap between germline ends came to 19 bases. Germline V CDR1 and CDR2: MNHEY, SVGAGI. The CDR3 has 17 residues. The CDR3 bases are TGTGCCAGCAGCCCGACCTCCGGGGGGCGAAGCAATCAGCCCCAGCATTTT. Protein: CASSPTSGGRSNQPQHF.

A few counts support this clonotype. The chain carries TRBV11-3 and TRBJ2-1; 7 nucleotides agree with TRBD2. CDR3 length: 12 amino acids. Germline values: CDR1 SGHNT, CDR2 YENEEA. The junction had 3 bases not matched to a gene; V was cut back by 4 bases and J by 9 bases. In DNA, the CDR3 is TGTGCCAGCAGCTCGTCGGGGGGTGAGCAGTTCTTC. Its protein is CASSSSGGEQFF.

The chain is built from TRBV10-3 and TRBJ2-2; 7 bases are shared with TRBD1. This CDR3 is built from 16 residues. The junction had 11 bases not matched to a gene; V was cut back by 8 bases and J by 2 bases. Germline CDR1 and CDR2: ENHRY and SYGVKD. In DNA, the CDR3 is TGTGCCATCGCAATTGGACAGGCGCCTAACACCGGGGAGCTGTTTTTT. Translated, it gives CAIAIGQAPNTGELFF.

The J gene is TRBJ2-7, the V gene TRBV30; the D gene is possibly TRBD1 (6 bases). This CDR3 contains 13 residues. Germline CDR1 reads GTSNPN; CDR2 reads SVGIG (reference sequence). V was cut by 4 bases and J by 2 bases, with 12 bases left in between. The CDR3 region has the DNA TGTGCCTGGACGGGACACAGAGCCTACGAGCAGTACTTC. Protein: CAWTGHRAYEQYF.

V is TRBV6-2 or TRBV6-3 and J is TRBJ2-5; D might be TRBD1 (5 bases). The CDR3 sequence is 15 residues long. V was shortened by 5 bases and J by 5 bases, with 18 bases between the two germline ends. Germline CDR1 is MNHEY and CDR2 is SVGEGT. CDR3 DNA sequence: TGTGCCAGCAGTCAGTCATCGCAGGGTTTGGAGACCCAGTACTTC. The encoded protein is CASSQSSQGLETQYF.

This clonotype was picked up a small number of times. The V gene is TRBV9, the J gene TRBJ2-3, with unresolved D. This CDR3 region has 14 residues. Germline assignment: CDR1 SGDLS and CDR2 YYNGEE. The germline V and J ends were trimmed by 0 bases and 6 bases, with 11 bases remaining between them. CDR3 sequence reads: CASSVESSSDTQYF. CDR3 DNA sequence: TGTGCCAGCAGCGTAGAGTCCAGCTCGGATACGCAGTATTTT. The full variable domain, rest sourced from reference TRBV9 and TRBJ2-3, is DSGVTQTPKHLITATGQRVTLRCSPRSGDLSVYWYQQSLDQGLQFLIQYYNGEERAKGNILERFSAQQFPDLHSELNLSSLELGDSALYFCASSVESSSDTQYFGPGTRLTVL.

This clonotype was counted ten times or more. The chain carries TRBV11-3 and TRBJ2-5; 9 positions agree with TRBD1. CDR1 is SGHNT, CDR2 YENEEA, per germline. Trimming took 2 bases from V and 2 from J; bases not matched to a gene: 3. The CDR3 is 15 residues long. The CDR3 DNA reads TGTGCCAGCAGCTTATCGACAGGGGGGCAAGAGACCCAGTACTTC. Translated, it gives CASSLSTGGQETQYF.

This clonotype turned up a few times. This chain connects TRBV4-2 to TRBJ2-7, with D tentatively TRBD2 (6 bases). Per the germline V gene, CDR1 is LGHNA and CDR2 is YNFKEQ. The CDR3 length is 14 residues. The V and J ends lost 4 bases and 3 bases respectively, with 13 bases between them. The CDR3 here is CASSPRGLVYEQYF. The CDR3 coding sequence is TGTGCCAGCAGCCCACGGGGACTGGTCTACGAGCAGTACTTC.

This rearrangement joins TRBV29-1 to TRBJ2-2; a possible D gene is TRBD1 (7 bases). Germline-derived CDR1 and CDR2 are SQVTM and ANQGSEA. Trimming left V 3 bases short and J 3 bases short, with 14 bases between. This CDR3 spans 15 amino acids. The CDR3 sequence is CSVEGGRGDTGELFF. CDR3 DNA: TGCAGCGTTGAGGGGGGCAGGGGGGACACCGGGGAGCTGTTTTTT.

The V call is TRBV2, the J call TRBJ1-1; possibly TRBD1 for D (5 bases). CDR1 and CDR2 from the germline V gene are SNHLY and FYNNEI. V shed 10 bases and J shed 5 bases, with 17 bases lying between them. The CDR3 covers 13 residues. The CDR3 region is CAIPRGRVTEAFF. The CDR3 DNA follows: TGTGCCATTCCGAGGGGAAGGGTGACTGAAGCTTTCTTT.

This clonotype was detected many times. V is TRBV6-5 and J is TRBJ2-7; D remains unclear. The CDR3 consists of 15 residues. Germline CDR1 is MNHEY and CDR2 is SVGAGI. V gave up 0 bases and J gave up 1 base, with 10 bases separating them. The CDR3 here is CASSYSTDGSYEQYF. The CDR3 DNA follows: TGTGCCAGCAGTTACTCGACGGACGGTTCCTACGAGCAGTACTTC.

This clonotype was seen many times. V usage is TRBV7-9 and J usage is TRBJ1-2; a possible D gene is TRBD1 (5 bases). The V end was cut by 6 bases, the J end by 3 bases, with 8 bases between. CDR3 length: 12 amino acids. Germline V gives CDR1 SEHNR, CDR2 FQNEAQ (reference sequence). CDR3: CASSPRDYGYTF. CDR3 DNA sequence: TGTGCCAGCAGTCCCAGGGACTATGGCTACACCTTC.

CDR3 DNA: TGTGCCAGCAGTTTACAGACAGGCGGGCCTTTGGGTGAGCAGTTCTTC. It yields the protein CASSLQTGGPLGEQFF. This sequence joins TRBV28 and TRBJ2-1; D perhaps matches TRBD1 (6 bases). The germline V gene encodes CDR1 MDHEN and CDR2 SYDVKM. The CDR3 totals 16 residues. With 2 bases removed from V and 9 bases from J, the gap between germline ends came to 20 bases.

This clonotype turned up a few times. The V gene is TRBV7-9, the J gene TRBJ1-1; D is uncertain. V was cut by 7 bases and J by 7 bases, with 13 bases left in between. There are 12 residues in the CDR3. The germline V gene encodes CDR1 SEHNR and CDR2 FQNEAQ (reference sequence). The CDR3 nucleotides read TGTGCCAGCAAGGATGGGCGGAGTGAAGCTTTCTTT. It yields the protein CASKDGRSEAFF.